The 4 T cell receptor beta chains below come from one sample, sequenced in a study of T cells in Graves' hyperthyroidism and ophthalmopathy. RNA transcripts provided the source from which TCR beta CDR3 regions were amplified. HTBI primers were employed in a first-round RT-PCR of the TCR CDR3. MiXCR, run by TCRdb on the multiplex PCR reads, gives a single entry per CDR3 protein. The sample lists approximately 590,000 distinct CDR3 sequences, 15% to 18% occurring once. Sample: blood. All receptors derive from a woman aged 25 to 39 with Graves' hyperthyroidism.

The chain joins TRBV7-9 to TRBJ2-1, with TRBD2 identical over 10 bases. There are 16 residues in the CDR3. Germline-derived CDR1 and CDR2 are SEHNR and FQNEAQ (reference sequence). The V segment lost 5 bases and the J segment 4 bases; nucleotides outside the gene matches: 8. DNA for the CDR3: TGTGCCAGCAGCCCGCTACTAGCGGGAAAATACAATGAGCAGTTCTTC. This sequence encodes CASSPLLAGKYNEQFF.

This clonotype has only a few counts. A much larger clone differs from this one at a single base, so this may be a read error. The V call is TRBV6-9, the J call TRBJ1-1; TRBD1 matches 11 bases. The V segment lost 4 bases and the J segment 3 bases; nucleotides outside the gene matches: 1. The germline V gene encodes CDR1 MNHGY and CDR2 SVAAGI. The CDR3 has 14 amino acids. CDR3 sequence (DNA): TGTGCCAGCAGTTGGACAGGGGGCTACACTGAAGCTTTCTTT. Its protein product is CASSWTGGYTEAFF.

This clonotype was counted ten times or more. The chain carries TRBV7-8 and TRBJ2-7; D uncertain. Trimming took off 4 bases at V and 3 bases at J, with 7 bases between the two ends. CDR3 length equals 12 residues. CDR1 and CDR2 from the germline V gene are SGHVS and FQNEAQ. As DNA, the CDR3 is TGTGCCAGCAGCTCCCTACGCTACGAGCAGTACTTC. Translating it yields CASSSLRYEQYF.

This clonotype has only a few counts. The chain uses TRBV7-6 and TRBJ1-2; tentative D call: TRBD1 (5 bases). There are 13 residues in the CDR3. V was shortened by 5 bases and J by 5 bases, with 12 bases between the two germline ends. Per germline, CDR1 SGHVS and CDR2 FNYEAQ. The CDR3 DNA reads TGTGCCAGCAGCCGGCGGGGGGATTATGGCTACACCTTC. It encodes CASSRRGDYGYTF.